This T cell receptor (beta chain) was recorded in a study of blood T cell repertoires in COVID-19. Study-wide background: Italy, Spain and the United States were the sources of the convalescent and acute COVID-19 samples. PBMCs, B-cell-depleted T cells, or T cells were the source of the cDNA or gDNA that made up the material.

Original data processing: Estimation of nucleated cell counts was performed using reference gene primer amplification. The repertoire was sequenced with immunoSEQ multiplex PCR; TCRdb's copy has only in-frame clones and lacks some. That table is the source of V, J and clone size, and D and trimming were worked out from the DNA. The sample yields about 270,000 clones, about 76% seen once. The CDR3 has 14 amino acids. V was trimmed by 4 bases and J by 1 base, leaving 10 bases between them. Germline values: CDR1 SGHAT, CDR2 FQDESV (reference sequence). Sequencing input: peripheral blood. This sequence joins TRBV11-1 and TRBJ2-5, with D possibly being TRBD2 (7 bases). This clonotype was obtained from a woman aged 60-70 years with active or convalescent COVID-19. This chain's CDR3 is CASSWGGSQETQYF. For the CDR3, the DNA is TGTGCCAGCAGCTGGGGGGGCAGCCAAGAGACCCAGTACTTC.